What follows are 19 T cell receptor beta chains derived from one specimen sequenced in a study of CD8+ T cells in alopecia areata. As the sequencing template, cDNA was produced by extracting RNA and reverse transcribing it. Clones were sequenced by immunoSEQ multiplex PCR, and TCRdb holds only the in-frame ones, with some missing. The table lists about 130,000 clones, approximately 58% of them singletons. The specimen comprised CD4+ T cells sorted from blood, sampled at week 0. Receptor source: a human donor with alopecia areata.

The sample holds one count of this clone. The chain combines TRBV11-2 with TRBJ2-3; D could derive from TRBD1 or TRBD2 (5 bases each). V was cut by 0 bases and J by 1 base, with 14 bases left in between. CDR3 size: 17 residues. The germline V gene has CDR1 SGHAT and CDR2 FQNNGV. The CDR3 nucleotides are TGTGCCAGCAGCTTAGATAATCGGGGCATCGGCACAGATACGCAGTATTTT. Protein product: CASSLDNRGIGTDTQYF. The variable domain in full, with the rest retrieved from reference TRBV11-2 and TRBJ2-3, is EAGVAQSPRYKIIEKRQSVAFWCNPISGHATLYWYQQILGQGPKLLIQFQNNGVVDDSQLPKDRFSAERLKGVDSTLKIQPAKLEDSAVYLCASSLDNRGIGTDTQYFGPGTRLTVL.

The chain combines TRBV6-5 with TRBJ1-5; no clear D. CDR1 and CDR2 from the germline V gene are MNHEY and SVGAGI. The V end was cut by 8 bases, the J end by 4 bases, with 15 bases between. This CDR3 has 14 residues. CDR3 sequence (DNA): TGTGCCAGCGATGACACGTCGAGGAATCAGCCCCAGCATTTT. This gives the protein CASDDTSRNQPQHF.

The chain links TRBV10-3 to TRBJ2-1; D remains unclear. Germline lookup yields CDR1 ENHRY and CDR2 SYGVKD. The CDR3 has 15 residues. V was cut by 3 bases and J by 4 bases, with 13 bases left in between. The CDR3 protein is CAISDPTRVYNEQFF. CDR3 DNA sequence: TGTGCCATCAGTGATCCCACTCGGGTGTACAATGAGCAGTTCTTC.

J is TRBJ2-1 and V is TRBV5-1; TRBD2 matches 14 bases. V shed 3 bases, J shed 9 bases, and the junction held 8 bases outside the gene matches. The CDR3 spans 16 residues. In germline, CDR1 is SGHRS, CDR2 YFSETQ. The CDR3 DNA reads TGCGCCAGCAGCTCCAGGACTAGCGGGAGGAATACTGAGCAGTTCTTC. This translates into CASSSRTSGRNTEQFF.

In this sample, this clone turned up a few times. The chain joins TRBV19 to TRBJ1-5; D is perhaps TRBD1 (5 bases). This CDR3 comprises 16 residues. The ends were cut back, 0 bases at V and 3 bases at J, with 12 bases in the middle. Germline lookup yields CDR1 LNHDA and CDR2 SQIVND (reference sequence). CDR3 in amino acids: CASSIDQGGTNQPQHF. The CDR3 nucleotides read TGTGCCAGTAGTATAGATCAAGGAGGGACCAATCAGCCCCAGCATTTT.

V gene TRBV6-5 combines with J gene TRBJ2-7; possible D gene TRBD1, 6 bases. V was shortened by 2 bases and J by 2 bases, with 16 bases between the two germline ends. The CDR3 spans 16 residues. The V gene's germline CDR1 is MNHEY and CDR2 SVGAGI. The CDR3 region is CASSYRVGAQPYEQYF. The CDR3 coding sequence is TGTGCCAGCAGTTACCGTGTGGGGGCACAACCCTACGAGCAGTACTTC.

V is TRBV14 and J is TRBJ2-2; D gene unclear. The germline V gene has CDR1 SGHDN and CDR2 FVKESK. The CDR3 loop spans 16 amino acids. V gave up 2 bases and J gave up 6 bases, with 16 bases separating them. The CDR3 coding sequence is TGTGCCAGCAGCCAATCCGCGACCAGGTTGCCCGGGGAGCTGTTTTTT. Its protein is CASSQSATRLPGELFF.

The V and J genes are TRBV6-6 and TRBJ2-5; a possible D gene is TRBD2 (6 bases). V lost 6 bases and J lost 2, with 13 bases in between. CDR3 length: 14 amino acids. CDR1 is MNHNY and CDR2 is SVGAGI in the germline V gene (reference sequence). The CDR3 region is CASSPGAGQETQYF. The CDR3 region has the DNA TGTGCCAGCAGCCCCGGGGCGGGGCAAGAGACCCAGTACTTC.

The genes are TRBV5-4 and TRBJ2-5, with a weak D call TRBD1 (6 bases). V lost 0 bases and J lost 5, with 11 bases in between. This CDR3 has 14 residues. Germline V gene sequence: CDR1 SGHNT, CDR2 YYREEE (reference sequence). The CDR3 loop is CASSLDRVAETQYF. The CDR3, as DNA: TGTGCCAGCAGCTTGGACAGGGTAGCGGAGACCCAGTACTTC. The whole variable domain, remainder taken from reference TRBV5-4 and TRBJ2-5, is ETGVTQSPTHLIKTRGQQVTLRCSSQSGHNTVSWYQQALGQGPQFIFQYYREEENGRGNFPPRFSGLQFPNYSSELNVNALELDDSALYLCASSLDRVAETQYFGPGTRLLVL.

This chain links TRBV19 with TRBJ1-1; D unresolved. The CDR3 loop spans 16 amino acids. The germline V gene has CDR1 LNHDA and CDR2 SQIVND (reference sequence). Trimming pared 4 bases from V and 0 bases from J, leaving 15 bases between. CDR3 sequence reads: CASSSLSRIMNTEAFF. The DNA for the CDR3 is TGTGCCAGTAGTAGCCTAAGCCGGATCATGAACACTGAAGCTTTCTTT.

The chain joins TRBV28 to TRBJ1-1, with 9 nucleotides matching TRBD1. The CDR3 loop spans 15 amino acids. CDR1 is MDHEN, CDR2 SYDVKM, per germline. The junction had 9 bases not matched to a gene; V was cut back by 5 bases and J by 5 bases. This CDR3 reads CASSANRGRLTEAFF. The CDR3 DNA is TGTGCCAGCAGTGCCAACAGGGGGCGGTTGACTGAAGCTTTCTTT.

This clone was seen a single time. The chain uses TRBV30 and TRBJ2-5, with 8 bases aligning to TRBD1. The CDR3 has 12 amino acids. With 5 bases clipped from V and 5 bases from J, the junction kept 4 bases outside the gene matches. Germline V gene sequence: CDR1 GTSNPN, CDR2 SVGIG (reference sequence). The CDR3 sequence: CAWATGGETQYF. The CDR3 region has the DNA TGTGCCTGGGCAACAGGGGGGGAGACCCAGTACTTC.

This clone has ten or more counts. The chain employs TRBV4-3 and TRBJ1-2; the D is unclear. Trimming removed 1 base from V and 2 bases from J, with 20 bases in between. CDR3 size: 18 residues. Per the germline V gene, CDR1 is LGHNA and CDR2 is YSLEER. The CDR3 DNA reads as TGCGCCAGCAGCCAAGGCCCGGGTATGCAGGAGTTAAACTATGGCTACACCTTC. Protein product: CASSQGPGMQELNYGYTF.

The chain combines TRBV18 with TRBJ2-5; D is unclear. Trimming shortened V by 6 bases and J by 5 bases, and 13 bases separated the two germline ends. CDR3 length: 13 amino acids. Germline V gene sequence: CDR1 KGHSH, CDR2 LQKENI. DNA of the CDR3: TGTGCCAGCTCCTCATCCACCGGGGAGACCCAGTACTTC. Residues: CASSSSTGETQYF.

In its sample, this clone was seen once. V and J are TRBV5-4 and TRBJ2-7; 8 bases fit TRBD1. J lost 0 bases, V lost 3 bases, and 8 bases had no gene match. The CDR3 loop spans 16 amino acids. Germline V lookup: CDR1 SGHNT, CDR2 YYREEE (reference sequence). CDR3 in amino acids: CASSSKRTGISYEQYF. CDR3 in DNA: TGTGCCAGCAGCTCAAAACGGACAGGGATCTCCTACGAGCAGTACTTC.

This clone appeared a few times. The V call is TRBV5-4, the J call TRBJ2-7; 10 positions agree with TRBD2. Germline trimming cut 6 bases from V and 4 bases from J; bases unmatched to any gene: 7. The CDR3 spans 14 residues. The germline CDR1 and CDR2 sequences are SGHNT and YYREEE (reference sequence). The CDR3 DNA follows: TGTGCCAGCACAGCGGGAGGGCCAGTGTACGAGCAGTACTTC. This codes for CASTAGGPVYEQYF.

The rearrangement joins TRBV19 to TRBJ2-5, with D tentatively TRBD1 (5 bases). Germline V gives CDR1 LNHDA, CDR2 SQIVND (reference sequence). The V end was cut by 0 bases, the J end by 1 base, with 9 bases between. The CDR3 runs to 15 residues. CDR3 DNA: TGTGCCAGTAGTATAGATATAGACAGCCAAGAGACCCAGTACTTC. Protein: CASSIDIDSQETQYF.

The CDR3 coding sequence is TGTGCCAGCAGCCACAGGGGGGGCGGGCAGTACTTC. It codes for CASSHRGGGQYF. This sequence joins TRBV28 and TRBJ2-7; D perhaps matches TRBD1 (8 bases). CDR3 length: 12 amino acids. Germline assignment: CDR1 MDHEN and CDR2 SYDVKM. Trimming cost V 6 bases and J 9 bases, with 15 bases left between them.

The chain uses TRBV4-1 and TRBJ1-5, with unresolved D. Trimming cost V 4 bases and J 4 bases, with 11 bases left between them. CDR1 is MGHRA, CDR2 YSYEKL, per germline. The CDR3 extends over 14 amino acids. The CDR3 DNA sequence: TGCGCCAGCAGCCCTGCACGGGGAAATCAGCCCCAGCATTTT. Protein sequence: CASSPARGNQPQHF.